This is a list of T cell receptor beta chains from one sample in a study of blood T cell repertoires in COVID-19. The method was immunoSEQ multiplex PCR; TCRdb's version includes in-frame clones alone and lacks a portion of them. Of around 50,000 clones detected, over 80% appear once; the ten largest clones hold 1.4%. Sample: peripheral blood. All receptors derive from a man in his sixties with acute or convalescent COVID-19. CDR3s include the opening cysteine and the closing phenylalanine or tryptophan. The D gene is left open where the match is weak.

V gene	D gene	J gene	CDR3 protein	CDR3 DNA
TRBV14	TRBD2	TRBJ2-1	CASSPQAGGSYNEQFF	TGTGCCAGCAGCCCTCAAGCGGGAGGGTCCTACAATGAGCAGTTCTTC
TRBV28	TRBD1	TRBJ2-5	CASSNRDRGETQYF	TGTGCCAGCAGCAATCGGGACAGGGGGGAGACCCAGTACTTC
TRBV30	-	TRBJ1-2	CAWSGQEYGYTF	TGTGCCTGGAGTGGACAGGAGTATGGCTACACCTTC
TRBV28	TRBD1	TRBJ1-4	CASSRTGGWTNEKLFF	TGTGCCAGCAGTCGGACAGGGGGGTGGACTAATGAAAAACTGTTTTTT
TRBV10-1	TRBD2	TRBJ2-5	CASRPTSGCASEETQYF	TGCGCCAGCAGACCGACTAGCGGGTGTGCGTCGGAAGAGACCCAGTACTTC
TRBV7-8	TRBD1	TRBJ1-2	CASSPDRVGGYTF	TGTGCCAGCAGCCCGGACAGGGTGGGGGGCTACACCTTC
TRBV20-1	TRBD2	TRBJ2-7	CSAVGGYEQYF	TGCAGTGCGGTGGGAGGGTACGAGCAGTACTTC
TRBV5-1	TRBD1	TRBJ1-2	CASSQGQGAEGYTF	TGCGCCAGCAGCCAGGGACAGGGGGCTGAAGGCTACACCTTC
TRBV11-2	-	TRBJ1-3	CASSPSQGNTIYF	TGTGCCAGCAGCCCTTCCCAGGGAAACACCATATATTTT
TRBV7-3	TRBD2	TRBJ2-1	CASSEKAGGPFFVF	TGTGCCAGCAGCGAAAAAGCGGGAGGGCCTTTCTTTGTCTTC
TRBV9	-	TRBJ2-2	CASSARGSGELFF	TGTGCCAGCAGCGCCCGGGGTTCCGGGGAGCTGTTTTTT
TRBV27	TRBD2	TRBJ2-2	CASSLFSGSYTGELFF	TGTGCCAGCAGTTTATTCAGCGGGAGCTACACCGGGGAGCTGTTTTTT
TRBV28	TRBD2	TRBJ2-7	CASSLLRLAEVSGVSYEQYF	TGTGCCAGCAGTTTATTAAGGCTAGCGGAAGTCAGTGGGGTTTCCTACGAGCAGTACTTC
TRBV11-3	-	TRBJ1-1	CASALSRVTEAFF	TGTGCCAGCGCGCTGTCCAGGGTCACTGAAGCTTTCTTT
TRBV14	TRBD1	TRBJ1-1	CASSPYRGGTEAFF	TGTGCCAGCAGCCCGTACAGGGGAGGCACTGAAGCTTTCTTT
TRBV9	-	TRBJ2-6	CASSPNPRTGVGGPGANVLTF	TGTGCCAGCAGCCCCAACCCCCGAACGGGTGTTGGGGGCCCTGGGGCCAACGTCCTGACTTTC